The source of this T cell receptor (beta chain) is a study of blood T cell repertoires in COVID-19. Clones were sequenced by immunoSEQ multiplex PCR, and TCRdb holds only the in-frame ones, with some missing. The sample has tens of thousands of clones, 87% seen once. Trimming shortened V by 4 bases and J by 0 bases, and 7 bases separated the two germline ends. The CDR3 sequence is 13 residues long. Looked up from germline, CDR1 is SGHRS and CDR2 is YFSETQ. The specimen sequenced was peripheral blood. This chain connects TRBV5-1 to TRBJ1-1; D is undetermined. The clonotype comes from a human donor with active COVID-19. The donor label of this sample is uncertain. For the CDR3, the DNA is TGCGCCAGCAGCGTATTATTGAACACTGAAGCTTTCTTT. Translation: CASSVLLNTEAFF.